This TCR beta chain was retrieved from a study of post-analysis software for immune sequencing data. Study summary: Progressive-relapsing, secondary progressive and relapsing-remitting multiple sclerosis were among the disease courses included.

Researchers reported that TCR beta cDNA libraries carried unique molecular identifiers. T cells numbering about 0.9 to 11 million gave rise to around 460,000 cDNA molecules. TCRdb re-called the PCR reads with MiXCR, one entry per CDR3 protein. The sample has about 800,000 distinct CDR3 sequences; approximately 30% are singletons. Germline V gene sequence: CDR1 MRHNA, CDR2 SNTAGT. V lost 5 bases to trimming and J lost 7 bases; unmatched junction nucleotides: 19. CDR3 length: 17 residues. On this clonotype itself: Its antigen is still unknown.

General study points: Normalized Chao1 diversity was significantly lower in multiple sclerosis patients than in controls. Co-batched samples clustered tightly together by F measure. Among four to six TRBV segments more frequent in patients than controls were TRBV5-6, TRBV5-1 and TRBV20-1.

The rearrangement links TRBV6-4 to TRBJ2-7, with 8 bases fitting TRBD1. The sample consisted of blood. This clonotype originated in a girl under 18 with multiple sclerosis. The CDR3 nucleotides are TGTGCCAGCAGTACGGGGACGGGCAGGGGGCTTAGGCATGAGCAGTACTTC. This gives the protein CASSTGTGRGLRHEQYF.